This is a list of T cell receptor beta chains from one sample in a study of T cells expressing NK-cell markers. TCRdb reprocessed the 5' RACE reads; each CDR3 protein has one entry and no DNA is given. The data include about 260,000 distinct CDR3 sequences; the top ten clones carry around 3.9%. Material for sequencing was blood T cells: a sorted CD56 or NKG2C T cell subset, CD4+ or CD8+ T cells, or bulk PBMC T cells (not recorded which). The receptors shown here come from a woman aged 18 to 69 in good health. Each CDR3 is given with its conserved first and last residue. The order of the fields is J gene, V gene, CDR3 protein.

>TRBJ2-5|TRBV20-1
CSARDYPQETQYF
>TRBJ1-1|TRBV6-1
CASRSPGTAPNTEAFF
>TRBJ1-2|TRBV3-1
CASTGGSFQANYGYTF
>TRBJ2-2|TRBV5-4
CASSGGTGVIGTGELFF
>TRBJ2-1|TRBV3-1
CASSQVAASTFF
>TRBJ2-4|TRBV6-1
CASRGALHLAKNIQYF
>TRBJ2-7|TRBV5-1
CASSRGDSYEQYF
>TRBJ2-3|TRBV3-1
CASSPWAGRTDTQYF
>TRBJ2-5|TRBV27
CASSLWGLARRQETQYF
>TRBJ1-2|TRBV12-3/TRBV12-4
CASTTMGGYTF
>TRBJ1-2|TRBV12-3/TRBV12-4
CASRGQGASGSGYTF
>TRBJ1-2|TRBV6-2/TRBV6-3
CTTGTVNYGYTF
>TRBJ2-1|TRBV20-1
CSARFGDNEQFF
>TRBJ2-7|TRBV20-1
CSARSGSPPYEQYF
>TRBJ1-4|TRBV7-2
CASSLNLGQYEKLFF
>TRBJ2-7|TRBV11-2
CASSLGLTYEQYF
>TRBJ2-7|TRBV20-1
CSASPGQGAYEQYF
>TRBJ2-1|TRBV12-3/TRBV12-4
CASSRRDNEQFF
>TRBJ2-3|TRBV11-2
CASSNRDRGTDTQYF
>TRBJ1-4|TRBV3-1
CASRDDRTSIPKLFF
>TRBJ2-3|TRBV20-1
CSARVNGGYTDTQYF
>TRBJ2-2|TRBV12-3/TRBV12-4
CASSHRDRGAGELFF
>TRBJ1-5|TRBV20-1
CSAGGQGHQPQHF
>TRBJ1-1|TRBV18
CAPCGQDRGGNTEAFF
>TRBJ2-1|TRBV29-1
CSVERVVEQFF